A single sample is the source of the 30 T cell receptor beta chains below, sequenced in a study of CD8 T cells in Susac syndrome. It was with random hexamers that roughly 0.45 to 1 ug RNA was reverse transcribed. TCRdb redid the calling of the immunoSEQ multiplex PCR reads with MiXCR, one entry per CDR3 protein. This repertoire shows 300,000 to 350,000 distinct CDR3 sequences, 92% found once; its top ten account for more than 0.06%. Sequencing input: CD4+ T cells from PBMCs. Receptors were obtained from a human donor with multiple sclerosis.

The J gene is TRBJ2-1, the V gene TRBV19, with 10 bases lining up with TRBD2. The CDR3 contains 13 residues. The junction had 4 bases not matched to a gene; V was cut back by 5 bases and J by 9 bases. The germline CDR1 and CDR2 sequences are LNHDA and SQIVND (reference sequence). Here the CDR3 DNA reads TGTGCCAGTAGTGGGTTAGCGGGAGGTGAGCAGTTCTTC. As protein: CASSGLAGGEQFF.

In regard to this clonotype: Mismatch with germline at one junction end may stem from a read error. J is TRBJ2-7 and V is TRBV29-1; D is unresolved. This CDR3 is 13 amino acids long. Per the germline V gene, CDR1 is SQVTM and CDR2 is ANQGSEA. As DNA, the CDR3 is TGCAGCATTGAAACACAACAAGGCTACGAGCAGTACTTC. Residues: CSIETQQGYEQYF.

CDR3 loop: CSVDGSGAYNEQFF. As DNA, the CDR3 is TGCAGCGTTGACGGTAGCGGAGCCTACAATGAGCAGTTCTTC. The chain carries TRBV29-1 and TRBJ2-1; maybe TRBD2 (6 bases). The CDR3 length is 14 residues. V lost 3 bases and J lost 2, with 11 bases in between. Germline CDR1 is SQVTM and CDR2 is ANQGSEA.

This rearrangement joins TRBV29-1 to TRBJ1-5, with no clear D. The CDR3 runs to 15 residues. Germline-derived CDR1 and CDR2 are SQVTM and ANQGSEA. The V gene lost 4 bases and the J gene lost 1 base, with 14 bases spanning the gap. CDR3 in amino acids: CSVGEPSGSNQPQHF. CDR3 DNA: TGCAGCGTTGGAGAACCCTCGGGAAGCAATCAGCCCCAGCATTTT. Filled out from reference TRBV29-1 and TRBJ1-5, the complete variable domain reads SAVISQKPSRDICQRGTSLTIQCQVDSQVTMMFWYRQQPGQSLTLIATANQGSEATYESGFVIDKFPISRPNLTFSTLTVSNMSPEDSSIYLCSVGEPSGSNQPQHFGDGTRLSIL.

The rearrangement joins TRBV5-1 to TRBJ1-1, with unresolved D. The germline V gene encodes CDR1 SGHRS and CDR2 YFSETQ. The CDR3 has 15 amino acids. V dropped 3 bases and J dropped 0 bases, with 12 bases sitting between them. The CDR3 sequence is CASSSTARMNTEAFF. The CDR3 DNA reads TGCGCCAGCAGCTCCACGGCTCGGATGAACACTGAAGCTTTCTTT.

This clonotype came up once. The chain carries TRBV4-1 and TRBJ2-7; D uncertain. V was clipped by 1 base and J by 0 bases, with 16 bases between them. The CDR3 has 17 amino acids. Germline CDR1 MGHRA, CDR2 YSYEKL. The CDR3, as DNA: TGCGCCAGCAGCCAAGTGAGGATTGGAAATGTCTCCTACGAGCAGTACTTC. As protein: CASSQVRIGNVSYEQYF.

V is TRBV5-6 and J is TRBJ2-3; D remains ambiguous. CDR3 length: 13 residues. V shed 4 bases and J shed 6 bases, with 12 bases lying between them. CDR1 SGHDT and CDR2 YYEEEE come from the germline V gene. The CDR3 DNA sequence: TGTGCCAGCAGCCGCGACTTCGAGGATACGCAGTATTTT. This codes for CASSRDFEDTQYF.

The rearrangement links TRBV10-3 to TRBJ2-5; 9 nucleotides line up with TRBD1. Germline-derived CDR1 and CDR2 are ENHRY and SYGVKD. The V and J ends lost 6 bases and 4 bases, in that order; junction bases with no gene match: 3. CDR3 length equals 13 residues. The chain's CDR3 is CAISGQGLETQYF. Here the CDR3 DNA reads TGTGCCATCAGCGGACAGGGGCTAGAGACCCAGTACTTC.

CDR3 region: CSVFPVGNTEAFF. CDR3 sequence (DNA): TGCAGCGTTTTCCCAGTCGGGAACACTGAAGCTTTCTTT. The rearrangement joins TRBV29-1 to TRBJ1-1, with D hard to call. Germline V CDR1 and CDR2: SQVTM, ANQGSEA. The CDR3 is 13 residues long. The V gene lost 5 bases and the J gene lost 1 base, with 11 bases spanning the gap.

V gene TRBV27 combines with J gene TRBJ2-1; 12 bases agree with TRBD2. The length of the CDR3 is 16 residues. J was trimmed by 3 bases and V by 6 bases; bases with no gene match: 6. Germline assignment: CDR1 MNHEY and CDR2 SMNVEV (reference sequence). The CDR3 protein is CASSYTSGGYYNEQFF. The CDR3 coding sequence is TGTGCCAGCAGCTATACTAGCGGGGGGTACTACAATGAGCAGTTCTTC.

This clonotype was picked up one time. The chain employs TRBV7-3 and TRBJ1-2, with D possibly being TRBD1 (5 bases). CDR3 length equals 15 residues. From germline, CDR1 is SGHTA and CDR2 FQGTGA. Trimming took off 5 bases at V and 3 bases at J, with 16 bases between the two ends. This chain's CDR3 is CASSPRGRMDYGYTF. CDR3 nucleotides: TGTGCCAGCAGCCCCCGGGGCCGAATGGACTATGGCTACACCTTC.

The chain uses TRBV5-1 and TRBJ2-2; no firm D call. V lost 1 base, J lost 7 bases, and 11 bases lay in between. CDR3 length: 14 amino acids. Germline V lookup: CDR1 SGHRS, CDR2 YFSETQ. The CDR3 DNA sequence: TGCGCCAGCAGCTTGACCTGGTCACACGGGGAGCTGTTTTTT. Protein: CASSLTWSHGELFF.

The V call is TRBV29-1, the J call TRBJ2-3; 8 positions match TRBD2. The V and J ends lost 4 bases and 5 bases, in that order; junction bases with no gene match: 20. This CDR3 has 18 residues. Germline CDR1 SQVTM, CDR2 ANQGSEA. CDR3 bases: TGCAGCGTTGGGACGGGAGGGAGCGGTGTTTTTTCGGTAGATACGCAGTATTTT. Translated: CSVGTGGSGVFSVDTQYF.

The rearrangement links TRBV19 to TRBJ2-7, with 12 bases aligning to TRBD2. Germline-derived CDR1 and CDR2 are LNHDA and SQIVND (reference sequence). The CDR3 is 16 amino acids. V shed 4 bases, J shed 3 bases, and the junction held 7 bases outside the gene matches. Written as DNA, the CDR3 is TGTGCCAGTAGTACCGAGACTAGCGGGAGACGCTACGAGCAGTACTTC. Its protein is CASSTETSGRRYEQYF.

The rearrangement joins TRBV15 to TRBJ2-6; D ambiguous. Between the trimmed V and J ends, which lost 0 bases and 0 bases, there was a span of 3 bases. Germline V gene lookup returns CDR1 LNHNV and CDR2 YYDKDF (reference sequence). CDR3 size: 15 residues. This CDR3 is CATSRDPSGANVLTF. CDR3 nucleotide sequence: TGTGCCACCAGCAGAGATCCCTCTGGGGCCAACGTCCTGACTTTC.

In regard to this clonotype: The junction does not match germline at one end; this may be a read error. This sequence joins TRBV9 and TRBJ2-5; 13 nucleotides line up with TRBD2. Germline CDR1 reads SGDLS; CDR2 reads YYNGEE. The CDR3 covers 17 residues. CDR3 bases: TGTGCCAGTAGCGGACTAGCGGGAGAGTGGGGGCAAGAGACCCAGTACTTC. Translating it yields CASSGLAGEWGQETQYF. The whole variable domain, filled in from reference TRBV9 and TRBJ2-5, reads DSGVTQTPKHLITATGQRVTLRCSPRSGDLSVYWYQQSLDQGLQFLIQYYNGEERAKGNILERFSAQQFPDLHSELNLSSLELGDSALYFCASSGLAGEWGQETQYFGPGTRLLVL.

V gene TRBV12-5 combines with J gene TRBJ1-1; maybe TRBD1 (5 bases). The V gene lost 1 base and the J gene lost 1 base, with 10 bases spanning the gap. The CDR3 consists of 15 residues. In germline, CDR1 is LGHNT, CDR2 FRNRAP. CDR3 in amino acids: CASGLENQGNTEAFF. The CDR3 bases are TGTGCTAGTGGTTTGGAAAACCAGGGGAACACTGAAGCTTTCTTT.

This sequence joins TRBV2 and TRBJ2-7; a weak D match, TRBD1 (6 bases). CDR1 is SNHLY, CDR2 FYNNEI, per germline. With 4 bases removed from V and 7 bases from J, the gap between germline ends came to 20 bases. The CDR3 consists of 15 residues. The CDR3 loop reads CASSVLTGPLGEQYF. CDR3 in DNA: TGTGCCAGCAGTGTATTGACAGGCCCCCTAGGGGAGCAGTACTTC.

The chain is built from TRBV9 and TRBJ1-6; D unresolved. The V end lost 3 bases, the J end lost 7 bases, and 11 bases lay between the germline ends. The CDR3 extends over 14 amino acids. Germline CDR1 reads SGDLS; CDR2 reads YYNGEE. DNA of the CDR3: TGTGCCAGCAGCGATGTCCTTCCCAATTCACCCCTCCACTTT. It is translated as CASSDVLPNSPLHF.

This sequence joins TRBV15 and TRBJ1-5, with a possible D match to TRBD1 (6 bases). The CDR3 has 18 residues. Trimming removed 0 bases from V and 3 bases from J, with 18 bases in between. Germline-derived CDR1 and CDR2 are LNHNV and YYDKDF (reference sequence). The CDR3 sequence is CATSRDHRTGRANQPQHF. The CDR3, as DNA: TGTGCCACCAGCAGAGATCATCGAACAGGGCGAGCCAATCAGCCCCAGCATTTT.

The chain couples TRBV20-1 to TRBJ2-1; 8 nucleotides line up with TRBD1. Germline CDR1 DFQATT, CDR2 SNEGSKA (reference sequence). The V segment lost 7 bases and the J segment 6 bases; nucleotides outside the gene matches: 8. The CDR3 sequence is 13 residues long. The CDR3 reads CSVPGQDPNEQFF. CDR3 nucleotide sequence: TGCAGTGTTCCGGGACAGGATCCCAATGAGCAGTTCTTC.

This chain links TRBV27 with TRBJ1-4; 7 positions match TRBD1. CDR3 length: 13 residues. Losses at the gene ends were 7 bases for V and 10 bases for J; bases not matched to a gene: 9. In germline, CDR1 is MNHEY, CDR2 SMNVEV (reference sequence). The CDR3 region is CASTPRQGGKLFF. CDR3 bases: TGTGCCAGCACCCCAAGACAGGGAGGAAAACTGTTTTTT.

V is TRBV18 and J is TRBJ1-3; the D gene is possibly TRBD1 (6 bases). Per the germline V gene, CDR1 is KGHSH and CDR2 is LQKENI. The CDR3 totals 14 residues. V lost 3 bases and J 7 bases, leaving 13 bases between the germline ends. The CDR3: CASSPDWQGNTIYF. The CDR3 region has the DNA TGTGCCAGCTCACCTGACTGGCAGGGGAACACCATATATTTT.

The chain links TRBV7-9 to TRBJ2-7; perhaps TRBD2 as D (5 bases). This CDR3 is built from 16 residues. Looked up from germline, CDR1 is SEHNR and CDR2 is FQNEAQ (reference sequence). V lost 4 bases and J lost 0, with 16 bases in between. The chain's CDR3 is CASSSFRGRHSYEQYF. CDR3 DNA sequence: TGTGCCAGCAGCTCCTTCCGAGGGCGACACTCCTACGAGCAGTACTTC.

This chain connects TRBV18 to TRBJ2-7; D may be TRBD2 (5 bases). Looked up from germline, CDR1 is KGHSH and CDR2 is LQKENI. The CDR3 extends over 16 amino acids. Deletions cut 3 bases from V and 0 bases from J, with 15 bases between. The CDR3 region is CASSPVGADLSYEQYF. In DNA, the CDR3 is TGTGCCAGCTCACCCGTCGGAGCGGATCTCTCCTACGAGCAGTACTTC.

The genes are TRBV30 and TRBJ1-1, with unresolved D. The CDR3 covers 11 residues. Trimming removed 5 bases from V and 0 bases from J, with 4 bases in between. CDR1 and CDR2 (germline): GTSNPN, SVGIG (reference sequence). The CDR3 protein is CAWGMNTEAFF. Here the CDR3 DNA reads TGTGCCTGGGGGATGAACACTGAAGCTTTCTTT.

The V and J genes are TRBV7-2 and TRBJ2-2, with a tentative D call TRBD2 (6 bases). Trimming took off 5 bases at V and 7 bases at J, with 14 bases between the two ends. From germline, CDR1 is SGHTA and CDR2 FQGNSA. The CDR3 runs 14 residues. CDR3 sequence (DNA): TGTGCCAGCAGCGCATCGGCGGGAAACGGGGAGCTGTTTTTT. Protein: CASSASAGNGELFF. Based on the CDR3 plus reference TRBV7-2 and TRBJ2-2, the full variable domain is GAGVSQSPSNKVTEKGKDVELRCDPISGHTALYWYRQSLGQGLEFLIYFQGNSAPDKSGLPSDRFSAERTGGSVSTLTIQRTQQEDSAVYLCASSASAGNGELFFGEGSRLTVL.

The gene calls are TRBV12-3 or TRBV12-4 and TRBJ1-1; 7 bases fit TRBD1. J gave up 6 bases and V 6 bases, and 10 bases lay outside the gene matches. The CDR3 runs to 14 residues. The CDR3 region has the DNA TGTGCCAGCAGCGACAGGGTAGGAAGAGCTGAAGCTTTCTTT. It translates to CASSDRVGRAEAFF.

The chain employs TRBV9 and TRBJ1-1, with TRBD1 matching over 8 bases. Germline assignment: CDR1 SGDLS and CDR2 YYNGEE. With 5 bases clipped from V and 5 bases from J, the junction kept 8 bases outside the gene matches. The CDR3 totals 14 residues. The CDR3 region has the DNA TGTGCCAGCAGAGCAGGGGGCGGGGGGACTGAAGCTTTCTTT. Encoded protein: CASRAGGGGTEAFF.

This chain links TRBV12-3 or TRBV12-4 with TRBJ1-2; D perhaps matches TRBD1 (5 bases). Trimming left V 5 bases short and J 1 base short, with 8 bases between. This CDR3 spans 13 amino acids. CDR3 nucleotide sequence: TGTGCCAGCAGTGCCGACAGTAACTATGGCTACACCTTC. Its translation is CASSADSNYGYTF.